What follows are 19 T cell receptor beta chains derived from one specimen sequenced in a study of PD-1 blockade in classical Hodgkin lymphoma. Following autologous stem cell transplantation, relapse occurred in every patient, and exposure to brentuximab vedotin varied. TCRdb's table, derived via immunoSEQ multiplex PCR, lists solely in-frame clones and lacks some. The table shows some 95,000 clones, with 89% occurring only once. The sequenced sample was peripheral blood mononuclear cells (PBMCs), obtained before the second cycle of nivolumab. Receptors originate from a human donor with classical Hodgkin lymphoma.

The J gene is TRBJ1-3, the V gene TRBV19; a possible D gene is TRBD1 (5 bases). Germline CDR1 LNHDA, CDR2 SQIVND (reference sequence). The CDR3 contains 17 residues. Trimming took off 5 bases at V and 0 bases at J, with 17 bases between the two ends. The CDR3 region is CASSPRMTAYSGNTIYF. CDR3 coding DNA: TGTGCCAGTAGTCCCCGTATGACAGCTTACTCTGGAAACACCATATATTTT.

The chain uses TRBV11-2 and TRBJ1-5; possible D gene TRBD1, 5 bases. Trimming took 5 bases from V and 2 from J, leaving 16 bases between them. Germline V gene data show CDR1 as SGHAT and CDR2 as FQNNGV. CDR3 length: 16 residues. The CDR3: CASSPQPGEGNQPQHF. The CDR3 DNA is TGTGCCAGCAGCCCCCAGCCGGGGGAAGGCAATCAGCCCCAGCATTTT.

The chain is built from TRBV29-1 and TRBJ1-4, with a weak D call TRBD1 (5 bases). The V end lost 4 bases, the J end lost 4 bases, and 10 bases lay between the germline ends. The CDR3 is 13 amino acids. Per germline, CDR1 SQVTM and CDR2 ANQGSEA. In DNA form, the CDR3 reads TGCAGCGTTGCGAAGGGGTTTAATGAAAAACTGTTTTTT. Translating it yields CSVAKGFNEKLFF.

V and J are TRBV15 and TRBJ1-4; D gene unclear. CDR1 and CDR2 from the germline V gene are LNHNV and YYDKDF (reference sequence). This CDR3 spans 14 amino acids. V lost 2 bases, J lost 4 bases, and 8 bases lay in between. DNA of the CDR3: TGTGCCACCAGCAGAAACACGTATAATGAAAAACTGTTTTTT. This codes for CATSRNTYNEKLFF.

The rearrangement uses TRBV5-1 and TRBJ1-1; D remains ambiguous. The CDR3 is 15 residues long. V shed 0 bases and J shed 0 bases, with 9 bases lying between them. The germline gives CDR1 SGHRS, CDR2 YFSETQ. The CDR3 DNA follows: TGCGCCAGCAGCTTGGTTGGGGATTTGAACACTGAAGCTTTCTTT. This sequence encodes CASSLVGDLNTEAFF.

The chain employs TRBV28 and TRBJ2-1; tentatively, D is TRBD1 (6 bases). Between the trimmed V and J ends, which lost 0 bases and 4 bases, there was a span of 10 bases. Germline-derived CDR1 and CDR2 are MDHEN and SYDVKM. This CDR3 contains 15 residues. CDR3 bases: TGTGCCAGCAGTTTATGGGACAGTCCATACAATGAGCAGTTCTTC. As protein: CASSLWDSPYNEQFF.

This chain connects TRBV28 to TRBJ2-7; 8 bases agree with TRBD1. V lost 8 bases, J lost 6 bases, and 12 bases stayed unmatched. Germline CDR1 is MDHEN and CDR2 is SYDVKM. The CDR3 runs to 14 residues. The CDR3 loop is CASYGQGAFSEQYF. As DNA, the CDR3 is TGTGCCAGCTACGGCCAGGGGGCTTTTTCCGAGCAGTACTTC.

The CDR3 here is CAIWRGTSGANVLTF. The DNA of the CDR3 is TGTGCCATCTGGAGGGGTACCTCTGGGGCCAACGTCCTGACTTTC. The V and J genes are TRBV10-3 and TRBJ2-6; D perhaps matches TRBD2 (6 bases). CDR1 is ENHRY and CDR2 is SYGVKD in the germline V gene. The CDR3 runs 15 residues. The V end lost 8 bases, the J end lost 0 bases, and 11 bases lay between the germline ends.

This clone was detected a few times. The chain links TRBV5-1 to TRBJ2-1, with 7 bases that match TRBD2. From germline, CDR1 is SGHRS and CDR2 YFSETQ. V dropped 1 base and J dropped 0; count of bases not matched to a gene: 4. This CDR3 spans 16 amino acids. CDR3 DNA sequence: TGCGCCAGCAGCTTGCTGGGCGGGAGCTCCTACAATGAGCAGTTCTTC. Its translation: CASSLLGGSSYNEQFF.

The chain joins TRBV5-1 to TRBJ2-1; 11 bases map to TRBD2. V lost 0 bases and J lost 9; bases outside the gene matches: 8. This CDR3 spans 16 amino acids. Germline CDR1 SGHRS, CDR2 YFSETQ. The CDR3 sequence: CASSLGTSGSIGEQFF. The CDR3 DNA reads TGCGCCAGCAGCTTGGGTACTAGCGGGAGCATAGGTGAGCAGTTCTTC.

The chain is built from TRBV7-6 and TRBJ2-2, with 14 bases identical to TRBD2. Germline V gives CDR1 SGHVS, CDR2 FNYEAQ. The CDR3 is 17 amino acids. Trimming at V came to 5 bases and at J to 4 bases, leaving 6 bases not matched to a gene. The CDR3 loop reads CASSKPGLAGVTGELFF. CDR3 sequence (DNA): TGTGCCAGCAGCAAACCGGGACTAGCGGGGGTCACCGGGGAGCTGTTTTTT.

Worth noting for this clone: The sample carries other DNA sequences with the same CDR3. CDR3 nucleotide sequence: TGTGCCAGCTCCCCCGGCAGTCAGCCCCAGCATTTT. Its protein is CASSPGSQPQHF. The genes are TRBV6-6 and TRBJ1-5, with D unresolved. The CDR3 is made up of 12 amino acids. In germline, CDR1 is MNHNY, CDR2 SVGAGI (reference sequence). The V and J ends lost 8 bases and 6 bases respectively, with 11 bases between them.

Details on this clone: Sequence at one end of the junction differs from germline and may be a read error. The V call is TRBV5-1, the J call TRBJ2-1; D uncertain. CDR1 is SGHRS, CDR2 YFSETQ, per germline. The CDR3 has 13 amino acids. This chain's CDR3 is CASRVRSYNGQFF. The CDR3 bases are TGCGCCAGCAGAGTGCGCTCCTACAATGGGCAGTTCTTC.

The chain employs TRBV2 and TRBJ2-4, with D uncertain. Germline V lookup: CDR1 SNHLY, CDR2 FYNNEI. The CDR3 consists of 13 residues. Trimming took off 7 bases at V and 0 bases at J, with 7 bases between the two ends. CDR3 sequence: CASMGLAKNIQYF. CDR3 nucleotide sequence: TGTGCCAGCATGGGCCTAGCCAAAAACATTCAGTACTTC.

The chain employs TRBV7-2 and TRBJ1-3, with D uncertain. Trimming stripped 2 bases from V and 5 bases from J, with 13 bases between. The germline V gene has CDR1 SGHTA and CDR2 FQGNSA. This CDR3 is 15 amino acids long. The CDR3 nucleotides read TGTGCCAGCAGCTTAACTTGGCATCGGAGAAACACCATATATTTT. It yields the protein CASSLTWHRRNTIYF.

V is TRBV14 and J is TRBJ2-5; tentatively, D is TRBD2 (6 bases). Looked up from germline, CDR1 is SGHDN and CDR2 is FVKESK. Trimming left V 7 bases short and J 7 bases short, with 16 bases between. The CDR3 covers 13 residues. The CDR3 loop reads CASMGSGEWTQYF. In nucleotides, the CDR3 is TGTGCCAGCATGGGGTCGGGAGAATGGACCCAGTACTTC.

The chain combines TRBV7-9 with TRBJ2-5; 8 nucleotides match TRBD2. CDR1 and CDR2 (germline): SEHNR, FQNEAQ (reference sequence). The CDR3 sequence is 15 residues long. The ends lost 3 bases at V and 5 bases at J; junction bases unmatched: 8. The CDR3: CASSFGGAQAETQYF. The CDR3 DNA is TGTGCCAGCAGCTTCGGGGGGGCCCAGGCGGAGACCCAGTACTTC.

The rearrangement uses TRBV27 and TRBJ2-5; 11 nucleotides agree with TRBD2. The CDR3 loop spans 18 amino acids. Germline V CDR1 and CDR2: MNHEY, SMNVEV (reference sequence). Trimming removed 0 bases from V and 4 bases from J; junction bases left unmatched: 10. The CDR3 loop reads CASSLSETSGRLRETQYF. The CDR3 nucleotides read TGTGCCAGCAGTTTATCGGAAACTAGCGGGAGATTAAGAGAGACCCAGTACTTC.

In the case of this clone: A read error may produce the germline difference seen at one junction end. This chain connects TRBV6-5 to TRBJ1-1; D call uncertain. The CDR3 has 8 residues. Germline loops: CDR1 MNHEY, CDR2 SVGAGI. In DNA form, the CDR3 reads TGTGCCAGCACTAAAGCTTTCTTT. Translating gives CASTKAFF.